These 20 T cell receptor beta chains originate from one sample sequenced in a study of neurological immune-mediated disorders. Using its own MiXCR run on the 5' RACE reads, TCRdb lists one record per CDR3 protein. The profile shows over 25,000 distinct CDR3 sequences, roughly 1.6% of them singletons. Sequencing input: PBMCs. The receptors were gathered from a woman in her thirties with multiple sclerosis.

This clonotype has ten or more counts. V is TRBV7-2 and J is TRBJ2-3, with a possible D match to TRBD2 (7 bases). Germline lookup yields CDR1 SGHTA and CDR2 FQGNSA. This CDR3 is built from 14 residues. CDR3 residues: CATGFTGGGDTQYF. The CDR3 DNA reads TGTGCGACCGGATTTACGGGGGGCGGAGATACGCAGTATTTT.

This clonotype was seen repeatedly, ten times or more. The chain has TRBV10-1 and TRBJ2-2; perhaps TRBD2 as D (5 bases). This CDR3 contains 14 residues. Germline V gene lookup returns CDR1 WNHNN and CDR2 SYGVQD (reference sequence). V lost 8 bases, J lost 1 base, and 11 bases lay in between. The CDR3 region has the DNA TGCGCCAGCCGGGATAGGAGGAACACCGGGGAGCTGTTTTTT. Its translation: CASRDRRNTGELFF.

This clonotype was recorded at least ten times. Because the CDR3's place on the DNA is in doubt, the DNA is left out and the CDR3 is given as listed by TCRdb. The chain couples TRBV6-1 to TRBJ2-1; the table's D gene call, TRBD1, was not cross checked with the DNA. The CDR3 region is 18 residues in length, termini included. Germline lookup yields CDR1 MNHNS and CDR2 SASEGT. CDR3 protein: CASSWSVFSGPGRNEQFF.

This clonotype was seen at least ten times. V is TRBV12-3 or TRBV12-4 and J is TRBJ1-5; 10 positions agree with TRBD1. The CDR3 extends over 14 amino acids. The trim removed 8 bases at V and 6 bases at J, leaving 7 bases unmatched. The CDR3 DNA reads TGTGCCAGCTCCCGGGACAGGGGAAGTCAGCCCCAGCATTTT. Amino acid sequence: CASSRDRGSQPQHF.

In its sample, this clonotype was seen many times. V gene TRBV20-1 combines with J gene TRBJ2-3; 13 positions agree with TRBD2. V shed 6 bases and J 6 bases; nucleotides not matched to a gene: 9. The CDR3 spans 15 residues. Germline V gene data show CDR1 as DFQATT and CDR2 as SNEGSKA (reference sequence). The CDR3, as DNA: TGCAGTGCCCCAGGACTAGCGGGGGCGGGGGATACGCAGTATTTT. Translated, it gives CSAPGLAGAGDTQYF.

This clonotype has at least ten counts. The gene calls are TRBV3-1 and TRBJ1-2; 8 bases map to TRBD1. The V gene's germline CDR1 is LGHDT and CDR2 YNNKEL (reference sequence). The CDR3 covers 14 residues. J was trimmed by 4 bases and V by 6 bases; bases with no gene match: 7. The CDR3 DNA follows: TGTGCCAGCAGTCGTGGGACAGGTCTCTATGGCTACACCTTC. Protein: CASSRGTGLYGYTF.

This clonotype appeared many times. The chain combines TRBV20-1 with TRBJ1-3, with 7 bases aligning to TRBD1. Germline CDR1 is DFQATT and CDR2 is SNEGSKA (reference sequence). Losses at the gene ends were 5 bases for V and 0 bases for J; bases not matched to a gene: 4. The CDR3 is 14 amino acids. The CDR3 loop reads CSAARDSSGNTIYF. CDR3 coding DNA: TGCAGTGCTGCCCGGGACAGCTCTGGAAACACCATATATTTT.

This clonotype showed up many times. The chain recombines TRBV6-6 with TRBJ1-5; D is perhaps TRBD1 (5 bases). The CDR3 covers 16 residues. Germline CDR1 MNHNY, CDR2 SVGAGI (reference sequence). The V end lost 8 bases, the J end lost 2 bases, and 19 bases lay between the germline ends. CDR3 coding DNA: TGTGCCAGCCACTCCATGACAGTGTCGGGCAATCAGCCCCAGCATTTT. This encodes CASHSMTVSGNQPQHF.

This clonotype was seen repeatedly, ten times or more. This chain uses TRBV12-3 or TRBV12-4 with TRBJ1-5, with D uncertain. The CDR3 runs to 11 residues. The V end was cut by 6 bases, the J end by 5 bases, with 5 bases between. Here the CDR3 DNA reads TGTGCCAGCAGCTCAGATCAGCCCCAGCATTTT. Residues: CASSSDQPQHF.

This clonotype was picked up many times. This chain uses TRBV10-1 with TRBJ2-5; unclear D gene. Trimming left V 3 bases short and J 3 bases short, with 11 bases between. Germline CDR1 is WNHNN and CDR2 is SYGVQD (reference sequence). The CDR3 is 14 residues long. The CDR3 region is CASSDPGAKETQYF. For the CDR3, the DNA is TGCGCCAGCAGTGATCCGGGTGCCAAAGAGACCCAGTACTTC.

This clonotype was recorded at least ten times. The V gene is TRBV5-1, the J gene TRBJ1-1; TRBD1 matches 7 bases. Germline CDR1 and CDR2: SGHRS and YFSETQ. J gave up 7 bases and V 4 bases, and 13 bases lay outside the gene matches. The CDR3 sequence is 15 residues long. Written as DNA, the CDR3 is TGCGCCAGCAGCGCAGGGGGGGAGGGAACGAGTGAAGCTTTCTTT. As protein: CASSAGGEGTSEAFF.

This clonotype was detected ten times or more. The chain has TRBV15 and TRBJ2-3; 8 nucleotides match TRBD1. Germline V lookup: CDR1 LNHNV, CDR2 YYDKDF (reference sequence). The CDR3 consists of 15 residues. With 5 bases clipped from V and 6 bases from J, the junction kept 10 bases outside the gene matches. CDR3 nucleotide sequence: TGTGCCACCAGCCCAGGACAGGGACTTTTTGATACGCAGTATTTT. Protein product: CATSPGQGLFDTQYF.

A remark on this clonotype: This clone may be a read error of a much larger clone one base away. The chain links TRBV20-1 to TRBJ2-7, with 9 bases that match TRBD2. This CDR3 is 13 amino acids long. The germline gives CDR1 DFQATT, CDR2 SNEGSKA (reference sequence). The ends lost 7 bases at V and 5 bases at J; junction bases unmatched: 9. The CDR3 here is CSDLAGGYDEQYF. The DNA of the CDR3 is TGCAGTGACCTGGCGGGGGGGTACGACGAGCAGTACTTC.

The table lists this clonotype with many counts. The CDR3 nucleotides read TGCAGTGCCGACAGGGAATACTCACCCCTCCACTTT. Amino acid sequence: CSADREYSPLHF. V is TRBV20-1 and J is TRBJ1-6, with 7 bases lining up with TRBD1. The CDR3 is made up of 12 amino acids. V trimming: 6 bases; J trimming: 10 bases; junction bases outside the gene matches: 6. Germline CDR1 and CDR2: DFQATT and SNEGSKA (reference sequence).

This clonotype was counted at least ten times. The chain couples TRBV6-5 to TRBJ2-7; tentatively, D is TRBD1 (5 bases). This CDR3 has 14 amino acids. Looked up from germline, CDR1 is MNHEY and CDR2 is SVGAGI. Trimming took 2 bases from V and 2 from J, leaving 10 bases between them. The CDR3 is CASSYGAGTYEQYF. CDR3 coding DNA: TGTGCCAGCAGTTACGGGGCAGGGACCTACGAGCAGTACTTC.

This clonotype was observed many times. The gene calls are TRBV5-1 and TRBJ2-7, with 9 nucleotides matching TRBD1. With 4 bases clipped from V and 4 bases from J, the junction kept 6 bases outside the gene matches. This CDR3 spans 14 amino acids. The germline CDR1 and CDR2 sequences are SGHRS and YFSETQ. The CDR3 DNA reads TGCGCCAGCAGCACGGACAGGGGTGGATACGAGCAGTACTTC. Its translation: CASSTDRGGYEQYF.

This clonotype was seen ten or more times. V usage is TRBV5-1 and J usage is TRBJ2-7; the match to TRBD1 covers 7 bases. The junction had 12 bases not matched to a gene; V was cut back by 4 bases and J by 5 bases. The germline V gene has CDR1 SGHRS and CDR2 YFSETQ. The CDR3 covers 15 residues. CDR3 region: CASSPGDRGAHEQYF. The CDR3 bases are TGCGCCAGCAGCCCCGGGGACAGAGGGGCCCACGAGCAGTACTTC.

This clonotype was seen many times. The V gene is TRBV12-3 or TRBV12-4, the J gene TRBJ1-1; maybe TRBD1 (5 bases). V was cut by 7 bases and J by 4 bases, with 16 bases left in between. The CDR3 extends over 14 amino acids. The CDR3 nucleotides are TGTGCCAGCAAGGCCTCAGGGATCGTCACTGAAGCTTTCTTT. Its protein product is CASKASGIVTEAFF.

This clonotype came up many times. The CDR3 nucleotides read TGTGCCAGCAGCGATAATTCAAGAGGAGGTGAGCAGTTCTTC. This sequence encodes CASSDNSRGGEQFF. This chain joins TRBV7-9 and TRBJ2-1, with D maybe TRBD2 (5 bases). CDR3 length: 14 amino acids. V was clipped by 5 bases and J by 9 bases, with 17 bases between them. Germline CDR1 SEHNR, CDR2 FQNEAQ (reference sequence).

This clonotype was counted at least ten times. The chain recombines TRBV6-5 with TRBJ2-1; D is perhaps TRBD2 (5 bases). V was shortened by 1 base and J by 0 bases, with 16 bases between the two germline ends. There are 18 residues in the CDR3. The germline gives CDR1 MNHEY, CDR2 SVGAGI. CDR3 nucleotides: TGTGCCAGCAGTTACTACCTCTTACGTGGGAGCTCCTACAATGAGCAGTTCTTC. Translation: CASSYYLLRGSSYNEQFF.